This TCR beta chain was recovered during a study of T cell repertoires in cytomegalovirus infection (dated by TCRdb to 2018 to 2020). For the study in its entirety: Peptide stimulations targeted recently identified HLA-C-restricted CMV epitopes, whose presentation resists viral immunomodulation, together with well-studied HLA-B-restricted epitopes. Because public TCR beta signatures pointed to carriage of CMV infection together with the matching HLA type, the HLA type of each donor mattered for the analysis.

Relative to germline, V is 8 bases shorter and J is 1 base shorter, with 14 bases between their ends. The germline V gene (reference sequence) provides CDR1 MNHEY and CDR2 SMNVEV. Taken from cysteine to phenylalanine, the CDR3 has 14 residues. Left in the record is the CDR3 DNA by itself, 42 bases read in frame from the first base. The instrument given in TCRdb is Illumina HiSeq 1500. TCRdb itself trimmed the public reads at Q25 with fastp, ran MiXCR and retained productive beta chains. Rows are unified per CDR3 protein, each entry keeping the most common DNA and genes. Counted in this sample were tens of thousands of distinct CDR3 sequences; around 18% of them appeared once. The ten largest clones add up to approximately 53% of the sample. This clonotype was counted ten times or more. The antigen it recognizes is unknown. No much larger clonotype is one base removed from it; base qualities were not supplied.

Overall study results and their limits: The ex vivo response was dominated by HLA-C-restricted CMV-specific TCR beta clonotypes, and the single most frequent clonotype in two of eight donors was supplied by these HLA-C-restricted clonotypes. In both this cohort and an independent roughly 400-donor cohort, the cumulative frequency of public TCR beta family members distinguished carriers of CMV infection plus the relevant HLA type.

This specimen's treatment or condition label, interpreted: in vitro stimulation with specific CMV peptide epitopes to enrich CMV-specific T cells. The chain couples TRBV27 to TRBJ1-1; too little of a D gene remains to name it. The input for sequencing was CD8+ T cells from cultured PBMCs, taken from culture after CMV antigen stimulation. This receptor was taken from a human donor in good health (CMV status not recorded). Some clones in this sample may be carry-over from other donors' samples. The CDR3 region: CASQLRRSNTEAFF. The DNA sequence follows: TGTGCCAGCCAGCTCCGGCGGTCGAACACTGAAGCTTTCTTT.